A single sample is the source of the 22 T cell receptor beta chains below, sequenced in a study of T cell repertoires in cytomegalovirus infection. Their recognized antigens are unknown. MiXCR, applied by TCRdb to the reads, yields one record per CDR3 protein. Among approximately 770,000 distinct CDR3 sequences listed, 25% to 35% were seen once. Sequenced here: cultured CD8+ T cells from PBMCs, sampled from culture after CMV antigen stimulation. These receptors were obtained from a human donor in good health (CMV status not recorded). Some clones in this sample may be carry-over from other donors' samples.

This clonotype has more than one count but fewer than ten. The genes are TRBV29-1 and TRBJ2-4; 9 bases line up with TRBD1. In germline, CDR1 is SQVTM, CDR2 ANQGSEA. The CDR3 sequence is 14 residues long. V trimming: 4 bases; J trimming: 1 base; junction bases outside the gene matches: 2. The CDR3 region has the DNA TGCAGCGTTGGTACAGGGGGCGCCAAAAACATTCAGTACTTC. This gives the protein CSVGTGGAKNIQYF.

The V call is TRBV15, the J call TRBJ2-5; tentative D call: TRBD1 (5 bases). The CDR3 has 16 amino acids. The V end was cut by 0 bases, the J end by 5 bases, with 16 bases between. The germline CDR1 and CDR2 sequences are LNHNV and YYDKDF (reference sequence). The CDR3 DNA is TGTGCCACCAGCAGAGATGCAAAGGGGCCAGGGGAGACCCAGTACTTC. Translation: CATSRDAKGPGETQYF.

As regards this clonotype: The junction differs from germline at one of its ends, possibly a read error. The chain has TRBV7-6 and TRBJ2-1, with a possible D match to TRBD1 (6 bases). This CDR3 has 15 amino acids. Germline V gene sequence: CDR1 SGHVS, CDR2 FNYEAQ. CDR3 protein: CASSPDKGVYNEQFF. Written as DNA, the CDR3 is TGTGCTAGCAGCCCGGACAAGGGGGTGTACAATGAGCAGTTCTTC.

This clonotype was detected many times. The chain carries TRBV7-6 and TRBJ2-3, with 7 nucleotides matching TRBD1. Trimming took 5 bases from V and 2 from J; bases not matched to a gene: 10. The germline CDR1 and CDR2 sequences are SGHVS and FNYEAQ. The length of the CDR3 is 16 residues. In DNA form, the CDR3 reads TGTGCCAGCAGCCCACAGGGGATGCCGTTCACAGATACGCAGTATTTT. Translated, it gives CASSPQGMPFTDTQYF.

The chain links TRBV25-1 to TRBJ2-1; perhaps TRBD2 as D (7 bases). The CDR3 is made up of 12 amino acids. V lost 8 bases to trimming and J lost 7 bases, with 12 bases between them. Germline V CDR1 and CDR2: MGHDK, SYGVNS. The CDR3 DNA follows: TGTGCCAGCGTGGGAGGGGGGAATGAGCAGTTCTTC. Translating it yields CASVGGGNEQFF.

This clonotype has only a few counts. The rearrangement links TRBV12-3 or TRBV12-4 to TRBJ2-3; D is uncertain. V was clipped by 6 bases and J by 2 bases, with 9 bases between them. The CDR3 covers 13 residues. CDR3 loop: CASSSVNTDTQYF. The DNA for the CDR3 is TGTGCCAGCAGCTCTGTCAACACAGATACGCAGTATTTT.

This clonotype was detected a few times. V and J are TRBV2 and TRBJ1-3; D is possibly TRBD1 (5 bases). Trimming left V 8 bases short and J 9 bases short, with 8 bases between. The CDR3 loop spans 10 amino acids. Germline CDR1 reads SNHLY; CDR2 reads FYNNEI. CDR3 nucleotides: TGTGCCAGCGGGGGTGGCACCATATATTTT. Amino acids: CASGGGTIYF.

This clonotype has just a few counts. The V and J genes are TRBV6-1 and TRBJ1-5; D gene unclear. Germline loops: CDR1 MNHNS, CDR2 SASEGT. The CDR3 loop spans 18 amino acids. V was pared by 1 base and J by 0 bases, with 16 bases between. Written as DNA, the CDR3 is TGTGCCAGCAGTGAAGAGGAATGGGCAGATTATAGCAATCAGCCCCAGCATTTT. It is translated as CASSEEEWADYSNQPQHF.

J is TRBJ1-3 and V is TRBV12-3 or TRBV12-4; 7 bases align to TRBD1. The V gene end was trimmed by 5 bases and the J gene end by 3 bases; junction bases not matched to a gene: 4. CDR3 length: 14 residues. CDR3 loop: CASSRQGGGNTIYF. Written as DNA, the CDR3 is TGTGCCAGCAGTAGACAGGGCGGTGGAAACACCATATATTTT.

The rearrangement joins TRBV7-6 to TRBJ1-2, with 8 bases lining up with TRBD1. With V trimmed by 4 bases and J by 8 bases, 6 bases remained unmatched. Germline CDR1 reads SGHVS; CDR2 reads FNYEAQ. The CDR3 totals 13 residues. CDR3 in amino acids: CASSYSTGGGYTF. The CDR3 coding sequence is TGTGCCAGCAGCTATTCCACAGGGGGAGGCTACACCTTC.

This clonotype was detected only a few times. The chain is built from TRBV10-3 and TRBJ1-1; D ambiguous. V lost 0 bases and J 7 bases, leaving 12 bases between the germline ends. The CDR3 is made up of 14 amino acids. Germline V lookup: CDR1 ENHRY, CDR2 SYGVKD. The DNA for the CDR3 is TGTGCCATCAGTGAGTCGCCCGGATACGGTGAAGCTTTCTTT. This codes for CAISESPGYGEAFF.

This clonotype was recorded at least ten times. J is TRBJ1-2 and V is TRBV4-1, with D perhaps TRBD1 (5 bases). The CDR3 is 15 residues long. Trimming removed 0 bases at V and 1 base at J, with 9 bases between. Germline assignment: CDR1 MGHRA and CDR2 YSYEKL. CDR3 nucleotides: TGCGCCAGCAGCCAAGAGACACAGGATAACTATGGCTACACCTTC. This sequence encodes CASSQETQDNYGYTF.

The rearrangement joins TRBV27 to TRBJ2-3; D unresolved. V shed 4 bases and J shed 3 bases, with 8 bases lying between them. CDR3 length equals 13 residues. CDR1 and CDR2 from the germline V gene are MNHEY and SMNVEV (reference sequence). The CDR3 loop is CASSSRTTDTQYF. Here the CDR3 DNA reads TGTGCCAGCAGTTCCAGGACGACAGATACGCAGTATTTT.

The CDR3 DNA sequence: TGCAGTGCCCCCCCAGGCCCGAGCACAGATACGCAGTATTTT. Translated: CSAPPGPSTDTQYF. This chain connects TRBV20-1 to TRBJ2-3, with unresolved D. The CDR3 runs 14 residues. The V and J ends lost 6 bases and 0 bases respectively, with 13 bases between them. Germline loops: CDR1 DFQATT, CDR2 SNEGSKA (reference sequence).

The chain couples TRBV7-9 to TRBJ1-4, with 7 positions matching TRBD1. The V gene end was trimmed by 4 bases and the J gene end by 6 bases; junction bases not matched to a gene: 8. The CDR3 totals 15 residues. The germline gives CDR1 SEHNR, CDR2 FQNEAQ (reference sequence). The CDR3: CASSSRVTGDEKLFF. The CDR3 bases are TGTGCCAGCAGCTCCAGGGTTACAGGGGATGAAAAACTGTTTTTT.

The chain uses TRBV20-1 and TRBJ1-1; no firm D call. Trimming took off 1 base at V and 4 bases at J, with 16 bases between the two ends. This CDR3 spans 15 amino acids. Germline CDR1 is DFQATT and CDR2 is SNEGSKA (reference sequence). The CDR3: CSARGEAVGGTEAFF. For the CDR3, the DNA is TGCAGTGCTAGAGGCGAGGCCGTCGGCGGCACTGAAGCTTTCTTT.

The chain's CDR3 is CASSTTGIGELFF. CDR3 nucleotides: TGTGCCAGCAGTACGACAGGGATCGGGGAGCTGTTTTTT. The rearrangement links TRBV27 to TRBJ2-2; 7 positions agree with TRBD1. CDR1 is MNHEY, CDR2 SMNVEV, per germline (reference sequence). The CDR3 has 13 amino acids. After removal of 5 bases from V and 7 bases from J, the junction contained 4 bases not matched to a gene.

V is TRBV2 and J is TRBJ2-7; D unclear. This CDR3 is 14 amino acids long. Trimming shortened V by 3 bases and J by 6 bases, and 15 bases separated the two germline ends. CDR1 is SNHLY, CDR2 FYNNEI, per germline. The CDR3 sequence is CASSETYYGSEQYF. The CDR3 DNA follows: TGTGCCAGCAGTGAGACATACTACGGGTCCGAGCAGTACTTC.

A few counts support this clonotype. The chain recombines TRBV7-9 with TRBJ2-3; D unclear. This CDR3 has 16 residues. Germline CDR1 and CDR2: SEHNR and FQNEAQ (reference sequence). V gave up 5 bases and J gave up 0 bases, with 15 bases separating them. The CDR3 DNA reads TGTGCCAGCAGCCCCAGAGCCCGCACTAGCACAGATACGCAGTATTTT. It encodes CASSPRARTSTDTQYF.

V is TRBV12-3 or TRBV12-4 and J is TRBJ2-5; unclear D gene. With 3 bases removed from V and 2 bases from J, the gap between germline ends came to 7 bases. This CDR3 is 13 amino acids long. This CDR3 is CASSFLSQETQYF. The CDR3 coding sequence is TGTGCCAGCAGTTTTCTCAGTCAAGAGACCCAGTACTTC.

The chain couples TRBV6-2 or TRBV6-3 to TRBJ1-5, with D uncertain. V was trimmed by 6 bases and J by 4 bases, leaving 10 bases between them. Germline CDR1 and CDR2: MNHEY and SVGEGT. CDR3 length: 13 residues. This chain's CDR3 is CASRTIGNQPQHF. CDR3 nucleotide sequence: TGTGCCAGCAGGACGATTGGAAATCAGCCCCAGCATTTT.

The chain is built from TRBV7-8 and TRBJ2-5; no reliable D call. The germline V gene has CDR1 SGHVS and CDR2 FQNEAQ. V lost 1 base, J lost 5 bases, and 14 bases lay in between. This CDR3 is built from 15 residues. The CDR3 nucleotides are TGTGCCAGCAGCTTAGTGTCGGGTATTCCGGAGACCCAGTACTTC. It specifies CASSLVSGIPETQYF. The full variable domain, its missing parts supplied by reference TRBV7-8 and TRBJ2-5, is GAGVSQSPRYKVAKRGQDVALRCDPISGHVSLFWYQQALGQGPEFLTYFQNEAQLDKSGLPSDRFFAERPEGSVSTLKIQRTQQEDSAVYLCASSLVSGIPETQYFGPGTRLLVL.